The clone carrying this TCR beta chain was counted only a few times. Unique molecular identifiers were attached to individual cDNA molecules. TCRdb redid the calling of the 5' RACE reads with MiXCR, one entry per CDR3 protein. The sample contains about 29,000 distinct CDR3 sequences, roughly 4.7% of which appear only once. This entry belongs to a study of early T cells in non-severe SARS-CoV-2 infection. Sequencing input: whole blood. The clonotype comes from an adult who was a healthcare worker with PCR-confirmed SARS-CoV-2 infection or an uninfected control (not recorded which).

CDR3 nucleotide sequence: TGCAGCATAAGACCGGGCTCCTACGAGCAGTACTTC. Amino acids: CSIRPGSYEQYF. The genes are TRBV29-1 and TRBJ2-7; D is unresolved. With 8 bases removed from V and 0 bases from J, the gap between germline ends came to 11 bases. Germline V gene sequence: CDR1 SQVTM, CDR2 ANQGSEA. This CDR3 has 12 residues.